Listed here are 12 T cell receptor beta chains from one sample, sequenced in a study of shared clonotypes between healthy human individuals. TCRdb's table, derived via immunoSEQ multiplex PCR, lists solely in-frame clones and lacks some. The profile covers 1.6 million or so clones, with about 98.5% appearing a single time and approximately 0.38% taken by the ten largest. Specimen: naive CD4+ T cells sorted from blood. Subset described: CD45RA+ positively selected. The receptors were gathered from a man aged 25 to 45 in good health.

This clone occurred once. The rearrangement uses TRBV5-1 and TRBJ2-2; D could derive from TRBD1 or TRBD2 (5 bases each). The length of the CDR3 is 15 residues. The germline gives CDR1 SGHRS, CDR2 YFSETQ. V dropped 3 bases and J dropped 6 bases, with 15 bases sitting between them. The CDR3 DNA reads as TGCGCCAGCAGCTCGTTCCCGGGGACGCCCGGGGAGCTGTTTTTT. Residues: CASSSFPGTPGELFF.

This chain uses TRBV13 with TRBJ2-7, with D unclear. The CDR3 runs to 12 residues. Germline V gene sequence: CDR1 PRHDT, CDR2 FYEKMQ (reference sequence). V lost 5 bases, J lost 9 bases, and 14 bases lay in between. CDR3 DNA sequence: TGTGCCAGCAGCCCAAACGACTCCGGGCAGTACTTC. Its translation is CASSPNDSGQYF.

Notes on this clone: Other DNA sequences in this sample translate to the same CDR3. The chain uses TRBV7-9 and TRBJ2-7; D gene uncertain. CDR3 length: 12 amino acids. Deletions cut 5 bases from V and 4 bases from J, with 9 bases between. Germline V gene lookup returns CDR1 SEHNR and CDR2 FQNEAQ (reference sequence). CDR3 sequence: CASSGSSYEQYF. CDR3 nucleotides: TGTGCCAGCAGCGGCAGTTCTTACGAGCAGTACTTC.

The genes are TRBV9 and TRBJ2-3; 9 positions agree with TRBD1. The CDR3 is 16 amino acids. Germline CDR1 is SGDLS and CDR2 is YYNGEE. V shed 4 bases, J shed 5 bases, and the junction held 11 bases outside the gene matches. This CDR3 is CASSPRGTGREDTQYF. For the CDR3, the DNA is TGTGCCAGCAGCCCCAGAGGGACAGGGCGGGAAGATACGCAGTATTTT. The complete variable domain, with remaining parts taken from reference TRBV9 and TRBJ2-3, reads DSGVTQTPKHLITATGQRVTLRCSPRSGDLSVYWYQQSLDQGLQFLIQYYNGEERAKGNILERFSAQQFPDLHSELNLSSLELGDSALYFCASSPRGTGREDTQYFGPGTRLTVL.

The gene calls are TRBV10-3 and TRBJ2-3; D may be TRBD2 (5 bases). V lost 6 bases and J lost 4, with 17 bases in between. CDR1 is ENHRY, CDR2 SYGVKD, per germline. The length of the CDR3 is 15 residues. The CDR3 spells CAIREAQVVADTQYF. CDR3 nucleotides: TGTGCCATCAGGGAGGCGCAAGTGGTGGCAGATACGCAGTATTTT.

The DNA of the CDR3 is TGTGCCAGCAACTTAGTAAAGGGGATGAACACTGAAGCTTTCTTT. Protein sequence: CASNLVKGMNTEAFF. V is TRBV9 and J is TRBJ1-1, with D possibly TRBD1 on 5 matching bases. Looked up from germline, CDR1 is SGDLS and CDR2 is YYNGEE. The CDR3 has 15 amino acids. V was cut by 6 bases and J by 0 bases, with 15 bases left in between.

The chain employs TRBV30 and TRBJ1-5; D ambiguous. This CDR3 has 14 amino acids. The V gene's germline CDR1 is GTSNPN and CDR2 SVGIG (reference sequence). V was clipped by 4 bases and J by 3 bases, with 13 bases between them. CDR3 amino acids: CAWNSDGLNQPQHF. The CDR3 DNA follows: TGTGCCTGGAATTCGGACGGCCTCAATCAGCCCCAGCATTTT.

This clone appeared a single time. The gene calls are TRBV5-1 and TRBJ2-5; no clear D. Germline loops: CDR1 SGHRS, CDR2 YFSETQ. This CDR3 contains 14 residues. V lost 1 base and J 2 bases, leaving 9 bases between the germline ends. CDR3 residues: CASSLFAVQETQYF. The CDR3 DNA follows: TGCGCCAGCAGCTTGTTCGCGGTACAAGAGACCCAGTACTTC.

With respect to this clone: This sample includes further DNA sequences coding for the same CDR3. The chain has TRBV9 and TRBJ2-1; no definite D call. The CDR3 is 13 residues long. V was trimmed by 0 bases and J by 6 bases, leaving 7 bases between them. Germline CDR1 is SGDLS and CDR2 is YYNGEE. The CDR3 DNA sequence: TGTGCCAGCAGCGTAGGGACCGGCAATGAGCAGTTCTTC. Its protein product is CASSVGTGNEQFF.

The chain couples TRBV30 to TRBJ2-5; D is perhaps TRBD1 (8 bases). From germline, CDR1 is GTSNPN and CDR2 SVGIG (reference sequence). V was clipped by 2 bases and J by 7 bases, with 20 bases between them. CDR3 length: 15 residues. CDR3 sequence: CAWSKRGGQVGTQYF. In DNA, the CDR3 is TGTGCCTGGAGTAAAAGGGGGGGACAGGTGGGGACCCAGTACTTC. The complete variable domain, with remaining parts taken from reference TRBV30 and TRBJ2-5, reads SQTIHQWPATLVQPVGSPLSLECTVEGTSNPNLYWYRQAAGRGLQLLFYSVGIGQISSEVPQNLSASRPQDRQFILSSKKLLLSDSGFYLCAWSKRGGQVGTQYFGPGTRLLVL.

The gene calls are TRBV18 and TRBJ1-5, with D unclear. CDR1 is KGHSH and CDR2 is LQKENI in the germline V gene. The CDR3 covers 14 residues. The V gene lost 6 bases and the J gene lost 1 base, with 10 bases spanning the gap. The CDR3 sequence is CASSPMRSNQPQHF. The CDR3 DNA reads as TGTGCCAGCTCCCCGATGAGGAGCAATCAGCCCCAGCATTTT. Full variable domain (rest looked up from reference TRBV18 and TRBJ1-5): NAGVMQNPRHLVRRRGQEARLRCSPMKGHSHVYWYRQLPEEGLKFMVYLQKENIIDESGMPKERFSAEFPKEGPSILRIQQVVRGDSAAYFCASSPMRSNQPQHFGDGTRLSIL.

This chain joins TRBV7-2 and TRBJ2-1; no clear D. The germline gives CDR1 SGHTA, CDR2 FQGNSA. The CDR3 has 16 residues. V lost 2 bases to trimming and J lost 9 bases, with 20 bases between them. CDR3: CASSLFDFAVRPEQFF. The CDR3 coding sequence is TGTGCCAGCAGCTTATTTGATTTCGCGGTTCGACCTGAGCAGTTCTTC. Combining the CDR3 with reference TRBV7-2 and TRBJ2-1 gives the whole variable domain GAGVSQSPSNKVTEKGKDVELRCDPISGHTALYWYRQSLGQGLEFLIYFQGNSAPDKSGLPSDRFSAERTGGSVSTLTIQRTQQEDSAVYLCASSLFDFAVRPEQFFGPGTRLTVL.